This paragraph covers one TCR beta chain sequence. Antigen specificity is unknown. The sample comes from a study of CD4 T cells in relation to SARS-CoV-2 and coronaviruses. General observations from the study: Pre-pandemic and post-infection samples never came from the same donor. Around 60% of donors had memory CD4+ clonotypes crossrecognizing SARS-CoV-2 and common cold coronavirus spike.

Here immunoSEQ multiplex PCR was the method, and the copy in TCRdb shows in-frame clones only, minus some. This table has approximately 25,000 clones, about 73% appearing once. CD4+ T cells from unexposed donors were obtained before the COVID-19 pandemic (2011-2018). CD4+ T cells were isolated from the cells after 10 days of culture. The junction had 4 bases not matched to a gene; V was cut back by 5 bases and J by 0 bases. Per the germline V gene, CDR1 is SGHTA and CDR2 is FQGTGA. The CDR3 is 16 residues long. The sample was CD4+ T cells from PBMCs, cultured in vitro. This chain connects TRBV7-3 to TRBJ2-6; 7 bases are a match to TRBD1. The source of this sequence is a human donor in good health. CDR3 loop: CASSPRQGSGANVLTF. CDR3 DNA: TGTGCCAGCAGCCCTCGACAGGGCTCTGGGGCCAACGTCCTGACTTTC.